This T cell receptor beta chain comes out of a study of cytomegalovirus exposure and HLA in healthy donors. Overall study: Clustering assigned about four fifths of the approximately 370 genotyped donors to the Caucasian-associated ancestry cluster.

This clone was observed a single time. Germline V lookup: CDR1 MGHRA, CDR2 YSYEKL. This CDR3 spans 18 amino acids. V trimming: 1 base; J trimming: 2 bases; junction bases outside the gene matches: 9. Both 60 Vbeta primers and 13 Jbeta primers went into the PCR. Data came from immunoSEQ multiplex PCR; TCRdb stores just in-frame clones and leaves some out. The sample has about 130,000 clones; about 82% are singletons. This receptor was identified in a boy younger than 18 in good health and CMV-seronegative. Sample: PBMCs. V gene TRBV4-1 combines with J gene TRBJ2-3, with 10 bases identical to TRBD2. The CDR3 spells CASSQVSGRWRATDTQYF. The CDR3 bases are TGCGCCAGCAGCCAAGTTAGCGGGAGGTGGAGGGCCACAGATACGCAGTATTTT.